Reported below is one T cell receptor (beta chain). Its matching antigen is unknown. CDR3 size: 14 residues. The trim removed 4 bases at V and 2 bases at J, leaving 5 bases unmatched. CDR1 is SGHNT and CDR2 is YYREEE in the germline V gene (reference sequence). This sample was included in a study of beta chain features in type 1 diabetes. Study background: Patients did not differ from healthy donors in age, gender or cell yield. Study findings and constraints: Shortening that was moderate but significant affected the TCRB CDR3s of Type 1 diabetes patients in all four CD4+ subsets. The question of HLA type influencing TCRB rearrangement was one that remained unresolved here.

The isolated RNA, all of it, was reverse transcribed, so expressed TCRB transcripts were what got sequenced. The data were produced by immunoSEQ multiplex PCR, yet TCRdb's version contains in-frame clones alone and is incomplete. Of 160,000 or so clones detected, about 10% appear once; the ten largest clones hold under 0.75%. Sorting gave populations that all exceeded 95% purity. The receptor's source is a woman aged 30 to 39 with type 1 diabetes. The genes are TRBV5-4 and TRBJ2-5, with TRBD2 identical over 7 bases. Source material: central memory CD4+ T cells from blood. The chain's CDR3 is CASSILAAQETQYF. CDR3 sequence (DNA): TGTGCCAGCAGCATCCTAGCGGCACAAGAGACCCAGTACTTC.